This TCR beta chain was identified during a study of control samples from healthy donors and cancer patients. Here immunoSEQ multiplex PCR was the method, and the copy in TCRdb shows in-frame clones only, minus some. This table has about 70,000 clones, 84% appearing once. The germline V gene has CDR1 MNHEY and CDR2 SVGAGI. The germline V and J ends were trimmed by 2 bases and 6 bases, with 14 bases remaining between them. The CDR3 extends over 14 amino acids. The sequence was collected from a man aged 45-65 years in good health. Material for sequencing was blood. The rearrangement uses TRBV6-5 and TRBJ2-7; no definite D call. The CDR3 sequence: CASSYGPRKSEQYF. The DNA for the CDR3 is TGTGCCAGCAGTTACGGGCCCCGAAAAAGCGAGCAGTACTTC.